The rows below give T cell receptor beta chains drawn from one sample of a study of blood T cell repertoires in COVID-19. TCRdb's copy holds only in-frame clones and misses some; the assay was immunoSEQ multiplex PCR. This table holds 140,000 to 150,000 clones, 81% found once. The sequencing input was peripheral blood. The origin of the receptors is a human donor in a cohort sampled during active COVID-19. Both conserved end residues are part of each CDR3. The D gene is left open where the match is weak. Part of the rows lack a size; the others show once, few, many or a class for expanded clones.

D	size	V	J	CDR3	DNA
TRBD1	.	TRBV6-6	TRBJ2-5	CASSPDRGRKTQYF	TGTGCCAGCAGTCCAGACAGGGGGAGAAAGACCCAGTACTTC
TRBD1	.	TRBV24-1	TRBJ2-1	CATSEDRGEQFF	TGTGCCACCAGTGAGGACAGGGGTGAGCAGTTCTTC
TRBD2	.	TRBV6-6	TRBJ2-3	CASIPAGESDTQYF	TGTGCCAGCATTCCCGCGGGGGAGTCAGATACGCAGTATTTT
TRBD2	once	TRBV18	TRBJ2-1	CASSPSLAPYNEQFF	TGTGCCAGCTCACCATCACTAGCGCCTTACAATGAGCAGTTCTTC
TRBD2	.	TRBV3-1/TRBV3-2	TRBJ2-1	CASSILAGGPNEQFF	TGTGCCAGCAGCATACTAGCGGGAGGGCCCAATGAGCAGTTCTTC
.	.	TRBV18	TRBJ1-5	CASSPSGTFSNQPQHF	TGTGCCAGCTCACCGTCCGGGACATTTAGCAATCAGCCCCAGCATTTT
TRBD1	.	TRBV18	TRBJ1-4	CASSPAQGAREKLFF	TGTGCCAGCTCACCAGCACAGGGGGCGCGTGAAAAACTGTTTTTT
TRBD1	few	TRBV19	TRBJ1-6	CASSTGQLNSPLHF	TGTGCCAGTAGTACGGGACAGCTTAATTCACCCCTCCACTTT
TRBD2	.	TRBV5-4	TRBJ2-7	CASSSRTSGVYEQYF	TGTGCCAGCAGCTCCCGGACTAGCGGGGTCTACGAGCAGTACTTC
TRBD1	.	TRBV18	TRBJ2-5	CASSPGQGQETQYF	TGTGCCAGCTCACCGGGACAGGGACAAGAGACCCAGTACTTC
TRBD1	.	TRBV25-1	TRBJ1-4	CASSAHKGQIEKLFF	TGTGCCAGCAGTGCCCATAAGGGACAGATCGAAAAACTGTTTTTT
TRBD1	.	TRBV28	TRBJ2-2	CASSPPPGQGANTGELFF	TGTGCCAGCAGTCCGCCCCCGGGACAGGGAGCTAACACCGGGGAGCTGTTTTTT
.	.	TRBV7-3	TRBJ1-6	CASSLTGQNSPLHF	TGTGCCAGCAGCCTAACGGGACAAAATTCACCCCTCCACTTT
.	.	TRBV28	TRBJ2-7	CASSLRTGRVDEQYF	TGTGCCAGCAGTTTAAGGACAGGGAGGGTGGACGAGCAGTACTTC
.	.	TRBV5-1	TRBJ2-1	CASSPRGTLGNEQFF	TGCGCCAGCAGCCCCCGGGGTACTTTAGGCAATGAGCAGTTCTTC
TRBD1	.	TRBV5-1	TRBJ1-1	CASSLGDRVMNTEAFF	TGCGCCAGCAGCTTGGGAGACAGGGTCATGAACACTGAAGCTTTCTTT